These 15 T cell receptor beta chains originate from one sample sequenced in a study of blood T cell repertoires in COVID-19. The table came from immunoSEQ multiplex PCR; TCRdb's copy has only in-frame clones and leaves some out. The sample lists 200,000 to 250,000 clones, around 90% seen once, with under 14% in the top ten. The material sequenced was PBMCs or T cells enriched from blood (not recorded which). All receptors derive from a man aged 25 to 45 who had recovered from COVID-19.

This clone was picked up one time. The V gene is TRBV15, the J gene TRBJ1-2; D is undetermined. The CDR3 extends over 12 amino acids. Deletions cut 0 bases from V and 12 bases from J, with 11 bases between. In germline, CDR1 is LNHNV, CDR2 YYDKDF (reference sequence). The CDR3 sequence: CATSREFGDNTF. The CDR3 DNA reads TGTGCCACCAGCAGAGAATTCGGGGATAACACCTTC.

The rearrangement uses TRBV5-1 and TRBJ2-2; no clear D. From germline, CDR1 is SGHRS and CDR2 YFSETQ. Deletions cut 1 base from V and 1 base from J, with 20 bases between. CDR3 length equals 19 residues. The DNA for the CDR3 is TGCGCCAGCAGCTTGAGGAGCTTTGCTGGAACAATGAACACCGGGGAGCTGTTTTTT. Translating it yields CASSLRSFAGTMNTGELFF.

This clone was seen only a few times. The chain combines TRBV7-9 with TRBJ2-1; D remains ambiguous. V lost 2 bases to trimming and J lost 8 bases, with 10 bases between them. Germline-derived CDR1 and CDR2 are SEHNR and FQNEAQ (reference sequence). The CDR3 totals 13 residues. The CDR3 loop reads CASSLNKVHEQFF. CDR3 DNA: TGTGCCAGCAGCTTAAACAAAGTCCATGAGCAGTTCTTC. Using reference TRBV7-9 and TRBJ2-1 for the parts outside the CDR3, the full variable domain is DTGVSQNPRHKITKRGQNVTFRCDPISEHNRLYWYRQTLGQGPEFLTYFQNEAQLEKSRLLSDRFSAERPKGSFSTLEIQRTEQGDSAMYLCASSLNKVHEQFFGPGTRLTVL.

This chain links TRBV4-1 with TRBJ1-2; 9 bases line up with TRBD1. J gave up 3 bases and V 4 bases, and 6 bases lay outside the gene matches. The germline V gene encodes CDR1 MGHRA and CDR2 YSYEKL. The CDR3 contains 15 residues. The CDR3 DNA reads TGCGCCAGCAGCCCCCGGACAGGGGCGCACTATGGCTACACCTTC. This codes for CASSPRTGAHYGYTF.

The rearrangement links TRBV6-5 to TRBJ1-2; the match to TRBD1 covers 7 bases. The CDR3 has 16 residues. V lost 4 bases, J lost 2 bases, and 10 bases stayed unmatched. Per the germline V gene, CDR1 is MNHEY and CDR2 is SVGAGI. The CDR3 bases are TGTGCCAGCAGTTCGTGGCTTAAACAGGGGAACTATGGCTACACCTTC. Translated, it gives CASSSWLKQGNYGYTF.

The chain is built from TRBV10-3 and TRBJ2-1; TRBD2 aligns across 9 bases. Germline-derived CDR1 and CDR2 are ENHRY and SYGVKD. Trimming took 4 bases from V and 6 from J; bases not matched to a gene: 10. The CDR3 length is 16 residues. The CDR3 reads CAISVGLARRSNEQFF. The CDR3 nucleotides are TGTGCCATCAGTGTGGGACTAGCCCGTAGATCCAATGAGCAGTTCTTC.

This rearrangement joins TRBV9 to TRBJ1-1; no firm D call. The CDR3 contains 13 residues. The ends were cut back, 4 bases at V and 4 bases at J, with 11 bases in the middle. Germline V gene lookup returns CDR1 SGDLS and CDR2 YYNGEE. The CDR3 DNA is TGTGCCAGCAGCCCCACTGGGAGCACTGAAGCTTTCTTT. Translating it yields CASSPTGSTEAFF.

This clone showed up just once. This chain connects TRBV28 to TRBJ2-3; TRBD2 is a possible D gene (7 bases). V lost 7 bases, J lost 4 bases, and 21 bases lay in between. This CDR3 has 16 amino acids. Germline V lookup: CDR1 MDHEN, CDR2 SYDVKM. CDR3 in amino acids: CASTFPRGGVPDTQYF. The CDR3 region has the DNA TGTGCCAGCACCTTCCCCAGGGGAGGGGTCCCAGATACGCAGTATTTT. Based on the CDR3 plus reference TRBV28 and TRBJ2-3, the full variable domain is DVKVTQSSRYLVKRTGEKVFLECVQDMDHENMFWYRQDPGLGLRLIYFSYDVKMKEKGDIPEGYSVSREKKERFSLILESASTNQTSMYLCASTFPRGGVPDTQYFGPGTRLTVL.

The V call is TRBV27, the J call TRBJ2-2, with D possibly matching TRBD1 (7 bases). The ends were cut back, 7 bases at V and 6 bases at J, with 18 bases in the middle. Germline loops: CDR1 MNHEY, CDR2 SMNVEV (reference sequence). The CDR3 covers 15 residues. The CDR3 DNA reads TGTGCCAGCAATTCCCTGGCAGGGGGGTCCGGGGAGCTGTTTTTT. This encodes CASNSLAGGSGELFF.

The V gene is TRBV27, the J gene TRBJ2-7, with D tentatively TRBD2 (6 bases). Germline V gene lookup returns CDR1 MNHEY and CDR2 SMNVEV (reference sequence). Trimming cost V 3 bases and J 4 bases, with 13 bases left between them. The CDR3 is 14 amino acids. The CDR3 region has the DNA TGTGCCAGCAGTTTGTCTTGGGCGGGATACGAGCAGTACTTC. Translation: CASSLSWAGYEQYF.

The V gene is TRBV28, the J gene TRBJ1-2; 9 bases fit TRBD1. The CDR3 runs to 12 residues. In germline, CDR1 is MDHEN, CDR2 SYDVKM. The J segment lost 4 bases and the V segment lost 9 bases, leaving 3 bases of the junction unmatched. CDR3 sequence reads: CASGTGIYGYTF. The CDR3 bases are TGTGCCAGTGGGACAGGGATCTATGGCTACACCTTC.

The chain couples TRBV19 to TRBJ1-5, with 7 bases fitting TRBD1. J gave up 0 bases and V 6 bases, and 11 bases lay outside the gene matches. The CDR3 sequence is 17 residues long. Per the germline V gene, CDR1 is LNHDA and CDR2 is SQIVND (reference sequence). The CDR3 sequence: CASRFGRDRFSNQPQHF. The DNA for the CDR3 is TGTGCCAGTAGGTTCGGCAGGGACAGATTTAGCAATCAGCCCCAGCATTTT.

V usage is TRBV5-1 and J usage is TRBJ1-5; 8 nucleotides align to TRBD1. V was pared by 2 bases and J by 6 bases, with 4 bases of the junction left unmatched. CDR1 and CDR2 from the germline V gene are SGHRS and YFSETQ. The CDR3 consists of 14 residues. The CDR3 loop is CASSFGTGTQPQHF. Here the CDR3 DNA reads TGCGCCAGCAGCTTCGGGACAGGCACTCAGCCCCAGCATTTT.

The rearrangement joins TRBV5-1 to TRBJ2-5; 8 nucleotides agree with TRBD1. This CDR3 has 19 residues. Germline lookup yields CDR1 SGHRS and CDR2 YFSETQ. The ends lost 4 bases at V and 1 base at J; junction bases unmatched: 18. CDR3 amino acids: CASSRGTGQVRSLQETQYF. The CDR3 DNA reads as TGCGCCAGCAGCAGGGGTACGGGACAGGTGAGGTCCCTCCAAGAGACCCAGTACTTC.

The rearrangement joins TRBV27 to TRBJ2-1, with TRBD2 identical over 12 bases. V lost 5 bases and J lost 4; bases outside the gene matches: 9. The length of the CDR3 is 17 residues. The germline gives CDR1 MNHEY, CDR2 SMNVEV (reference sequence). CDR3 sequence: CASSKGPSGGVYNEQFF. The CDR3 DNA is TGTGCCAGCAGTAAAGGACCTAGCGGGGGGGTATACAATGAGCAGTTCTTC.